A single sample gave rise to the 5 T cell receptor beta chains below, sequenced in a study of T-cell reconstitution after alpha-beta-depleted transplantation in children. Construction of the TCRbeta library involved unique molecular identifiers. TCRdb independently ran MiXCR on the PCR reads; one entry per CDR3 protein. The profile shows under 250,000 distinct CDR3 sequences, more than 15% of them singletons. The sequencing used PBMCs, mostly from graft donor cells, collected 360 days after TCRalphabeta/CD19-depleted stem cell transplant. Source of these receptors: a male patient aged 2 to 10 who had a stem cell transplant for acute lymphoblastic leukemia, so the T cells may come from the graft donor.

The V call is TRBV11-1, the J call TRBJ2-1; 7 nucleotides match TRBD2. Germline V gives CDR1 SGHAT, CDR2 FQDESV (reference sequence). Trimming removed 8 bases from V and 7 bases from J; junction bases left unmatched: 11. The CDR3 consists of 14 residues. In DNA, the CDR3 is TGTGCCAGCGAACTAGCGCCTCTGGAAAATGAGCAGTTCTTC. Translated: CASELAPLENEQFF. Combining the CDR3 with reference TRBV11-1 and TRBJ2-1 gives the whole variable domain EAEVAQSPRYKITEKSQAVAFWCDPISGHATLYWYRQILGQGPELLVQFQDESVVDDSQLPKDRFSAERLKGVDSTLKIQPAELGDSAMYLCASELAPLENEQFFGPGTRLTVL.

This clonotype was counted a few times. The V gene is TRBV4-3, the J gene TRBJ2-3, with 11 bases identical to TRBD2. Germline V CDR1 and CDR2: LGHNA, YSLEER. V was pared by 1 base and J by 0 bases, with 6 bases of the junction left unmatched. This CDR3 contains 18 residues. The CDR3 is CASSQGTTSGDSTDTQYF. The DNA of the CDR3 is TGCGCCAGCAGCCAAGGGACGACTAGCGGGGACAGCACAGATACGCAGTATTTT.

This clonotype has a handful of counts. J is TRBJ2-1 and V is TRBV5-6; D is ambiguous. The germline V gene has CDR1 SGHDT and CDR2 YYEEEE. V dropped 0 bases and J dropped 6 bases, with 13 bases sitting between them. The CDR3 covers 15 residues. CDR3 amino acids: CASSLVSLIGNEQFF. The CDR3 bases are TGTGCCAGCAGCTTGGTGTCGTTGATCGGCAATGAGCAGTTCTTC.

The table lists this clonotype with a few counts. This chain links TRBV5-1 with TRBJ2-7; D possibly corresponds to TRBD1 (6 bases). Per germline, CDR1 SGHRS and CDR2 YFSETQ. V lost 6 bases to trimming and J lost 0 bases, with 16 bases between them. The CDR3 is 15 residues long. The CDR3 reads CASNSDSLSSYEQYF. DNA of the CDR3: TGCGCCAGCAACTCGGACAGCCTAAGCTCCTACGAGCAGTACTTC.

CDR3 in amino acids: CASSLLKNPETQYF. The DNA of the CDR3 is TGTGCCAGCAGCTTGCTGAAGAACCCGGAGACCCAGTACTTC. This chain joins TRBV7-9 and TRBJ2-5; D gene unclear. The V gene's germline CDR1 is SEHNR and CDR2 FQNEAQ (reference sequence). The CDR3 extends over 14 amino acids. V was clipped by 3 bases and J by 5 bases, with 13 bases between them.